This T cell receptor (beta chain) was sequenced for a study of shared clonotypes between healthy human individuals (dated by TCRdb to 2018 to 2021). Study-wide context: The cohort included a few men and a couple of women between 18 and 49 years of age. For each donor, CD4 naive and CD4 memory were each given three plates, CD8 naive was given two plates, and CD8 memory was given one plate. The study deeply sequenced blood TCR repertoires of about 5 healthy adults to estimate repertoire size and the extent of clonotype sharing between individuals. Libraries were prepared and TCR repertoires were sequenced by different laboratories using diverse techniques, in order to increase sequencing depth and limit assay-specific biases. Leukapheresis yielded between about 0.85 and 10 billion PBMCs per donor. What the study reported, not specific to this receptor: Estimated clonotype richness was generally larger for naive than for memory subsets. Even with the large sequencing depth, rarefaction of the sorted-subset datasets indicated that sequencing was incomplete. Higher generation probabilities were observed for clonotypes shared by all four sorted-subset donors than for non-shared clonotypes. Only blood was sampled, and tissue TCR repertoires likely differ from those in blood. Based on pairwise subsampling, the degree of clonotype sharing among donors was expected to be affected by sequencing depth. Sharing across several donors was observed for 4.5% to 6.5% of naive CD4, about 4% of naive CD8, about 2.3% of memory CD4, and about 0.4% of memory CD8 clonotypes. The genetic and exposure-history diversity represented was limited by the small number of donors.

The germline V gene encodes CDR1 SGHRS and CDR2 YFSETQ. Cut back by 1 base and 3 bases, the V and J ends lie 8 bases apart. The CDR3 holds 13 amino acids from the cysteine to the phenylalanine. CDR3 DNA is the only sequence kept; it has 39 bases, read in frame from the first base. For the CD8 naive samples, CD45RO-negative cells were positively selected for CCR7, yielding a CD45RA+CCR7+ population from which TemRA cells were excluded. The donors were healthy, HIV-negative adults who had no recently reported acute infections or vaccinations. All donors were Caucasian adults living in Nashville, Tennessee, USA. Blood was obtained by leukapheresis, after which PBMCs were separated by Ficoll-Histopaque density gradient centrifugation and cryopreserved in liquid nitrogen vapor phase. Analytical flow cytometry was used to check the purity and quantity of each magnetically sorted T cell population. Each sorted fraction had its genomic DNA isolated and then quantified by UV absorbance on a Nanodrop 2000c.

On this clone itself: Its antigen is unknown. No much larger clone is present one base from it, and per-base qualities are unavailable.

Using the deep immunoSEQ assay, multiplex PCR amplified TCR CDR3 regions from genomic DNA. Genomic DNA extracted from each cell subset was distributed evenly over all wells of several immunoSEQ 96-well plates, and each plate served as one replicate. For sorted subsets, each replicate PCR was loaded with about 0.2 ug genomic DNA, equivalent to 30,000 or so T cell genomes. The purified libraries were quantified using a Qubit 3.0 fluorometer, sized with a Bioanalyzer 2100, and then quantified again using the KAPA Library Quantification kit. Each immunoSEQ 96-well plate was sequenced on its own single-read 150-cycle Illumina NextSeq 550 flow cell. From the authors' description of their analysis: Because the immunoSEQ output held only junctional sequences and lacked quality scores, the filtering could not match the filtering applied to full-length reads. Sequences were annotated with PyIR, a Python wrapper for IgBLAST v1.9, and V/J genes and CDR3 were assigned using IMGT germline references. Reads with weak V/J assignments (E-value above 1e-6), missing CDR3, stop codons, out-of-frame junctions, or ambiguous translated residues were removed. A V3J clonotype was defined by an identical inferred V gene, J gene, and CDR3 amino acid sequence. Percentage overlap between repertoires was computed as shared unique clonotypes divided by the size of the smaller repertoire. Three approaches were used to assess repertoire richness: RTK rarefaction, the Chao1 estimator, and Recon v2.1 estimates of unobserved clonotypes. Generation probabilities were computed with OLGA for all TCRbeta clonotypes obtained by the gDNA method from a few donors. Imported from immuneACCESS, the table was reduced by TCRdb to in-frame sequences with V and J called. These copies leave out some clones; in studies compared against another copy, an unresolved V gene accounts for under half, and the cause of the remainder is not known. V and J calls and clone size are as listed in that table; D and trimming were resolved from the DNA. Here the sample has nearly 2 million clones; 85% to 95% occur a single time. Together, the top ten hold roughly 1% of the sample.

The chain is made from TRBV5-1 and TRBJ2-7; no D gene can be assigned with confidence. The TCR was taken from a man between 18 and 35 years old in good health. Sequenced: naive CD8+ T cells sorted from blood. What the cell subset or site label conveys for this sample: CD45RA+CCR7+. The CDR3: CASSLSGDYEQYF. The DNA sequence reads TGCGCCAGCAGCTTGTCTGGAGACTACGAGCAGTACTTC.